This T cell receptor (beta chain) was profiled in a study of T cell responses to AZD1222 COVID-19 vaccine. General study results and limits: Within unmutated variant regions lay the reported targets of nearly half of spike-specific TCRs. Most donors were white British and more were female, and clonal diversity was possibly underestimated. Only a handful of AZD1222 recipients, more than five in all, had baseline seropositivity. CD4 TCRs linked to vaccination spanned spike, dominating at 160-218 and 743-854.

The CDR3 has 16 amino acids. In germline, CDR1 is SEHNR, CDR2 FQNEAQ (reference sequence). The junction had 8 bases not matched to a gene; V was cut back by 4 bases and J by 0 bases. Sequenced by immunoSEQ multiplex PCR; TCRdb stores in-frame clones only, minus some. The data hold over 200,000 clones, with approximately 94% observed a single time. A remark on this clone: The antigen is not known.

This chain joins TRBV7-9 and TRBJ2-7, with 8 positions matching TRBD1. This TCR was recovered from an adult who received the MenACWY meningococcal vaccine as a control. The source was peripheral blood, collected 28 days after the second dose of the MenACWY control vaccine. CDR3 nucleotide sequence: TGTGCCAGCAGCTACGGTGCAGGGGGCTTCTCCTACGAGCAGTACTTC. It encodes CASSYGAGGFSYEQYF. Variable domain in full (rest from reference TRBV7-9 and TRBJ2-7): DTGVSQNPRHKITKRGQNVTFRCDPISEHNRLYWYRQTLGQGPEFLTYFQNEAQLEKSRLLSDRFSAERPKGSFSTLEIQRTEQGDSAMYLCASSYGAGGFSYEQYFGPGTRLTVT.